This T cell receptor (beta chain) was captured in a study of T cells expressing NK-cell markers. TCRdb reanalyzed the 5' RACE reads, giving one entry per CDR3 protein sequence and no DNA. The sample totals a few hundred thousand distinct CDR3 sequences; its top ten clones hold approximately 3.6%. The CDR3 extends over 15 amino acids. CDR1 SGHRS and CDR2 YFSETQ come from the germline V gene. V and J are TRBV5-1 and TRBJ1-1; TCRdb picks TRBD1, but there is no DNA to check that call. The sample comprised blood T cells: a sorted CD56 or NKG2C T cell subset, CD4+ or CD8+ T cells, or bulk PBMC T cells (not recorded which). This sequence was found in a man aged 18 to 35 in good health. The CDR3 protein is CASSVSGEAITEAFF.